A single sample is the source of the 29 T cell receptor beta chains below, sequenced in a study of T cell changes during pregnancy in multiple sclerosis. Assay used: immunoSEQ multiplex PCR; TCRdb lists only in-frame clones, some missing. The table lists 44,000 or so clones, roughly 90% of them singletons. Sequencing was performed on peripheral blood, taken in the first trimester of pregnancy. Receptors originate from a female donor in good health, enrolled as a control in a pregnancy study.

In this sample, this clone turned up once. This chain uses TRBV7-2 with TRBJ2-1; 8 bases fit TRBD2. Trimming removed 2 bases from V and 8 bases from J; junction bases left unmatched: 8. This CDR3 region has 15 residues. Per germline, CDR1 SGHTA and CDR2 FQGNSA. The CDR3 reads CASSLPTSGSDEQFF. As DNA, the CDR3 is TGTGCCAGCAGCTTACCGACCAGCGGGAGTGATGAGCAGTTCTTC.

The rearrangement links TRBV5-1 to TRBJ2-3; 9 nucleotides align to TRBD2. Looked up from germline, CDR1 is SGHRS and CDR2 is YFSETQ. With V trimmed by 7 bases and J by 6 bases, 12 bases remained unmatched. CDR3 size: 15 residues. The CDR3: CASPPSPSGVDTQYF. CDR3 DNA: TGCGCCAGCCCGCCCTCCCCTAGCGGGGTCGATACGCAGTATTTT.

The rearrangement links TRBV7-9 to TRBJ2-1; TRBD2 matches 10 bases. The germline CDR1 and CDR2 sequences are SEHNR and FQNEAQ (reference sequence). Trimming at V came to 1 base and at J to 10 bases, leaving 7 bases not matched to a gene. This CDR3 has 15 residues. DNA of the CDR3: TGTGCCAGCAGCTTAGTGCTAGCGGGAGACCGGGAGCAGTTCTTC. This encodes CASSLVLAGDREQFF.

V usage is TRBV5-1 and J usage is TRBJ2-1; 12 nucleotides line up with TRBD2. The CDR3 is 16 amino acids. V lost 0 bases to trimming and J lost 7 bases; unmatched junction nucleotides: 5. Germline values: CDR1 SGHRS, CDR2 YFSETQ. The CDR3 region has the DNA TGCGCCAGCAGCTTGGAGGCACTAGCGGGAGGAAATGAGCAGTTCTTC. Translating it yields CASSLEALAGGNEQFF.

The chain joins TRBV28 to TRBJ1-3; D gene ambiguous. Germline loops: CDR1 MDHEN, CDR2 SYDVKM. Trimming left V 6 bases short and J 0 bases short, with 6 bases between. The CDR3 has 13 residues. The CDR3 bases are TGTGCCAGCAGGAGTCCCTCTGGAAACACCATATATTTT. This translates into CASRSPSGNTIYF. The full variable domain, with the rest looked up from reference TRBV28 and TRBJ1-3, is DVKVTQSSRYLVKRTGEKVFLECVQDMDHENMFWYRQDPGLGLRLIYFSYDVKMKEKGDIPEGYSVSREKKERFSLILESASTNQTSMYLCASRSPSGNTIYFGEGSWLTVV.

The chain uses TRBV30 and TRBJ2-1, with D possibly being TRBD1 (6 bases). Per germline, CDR1 GTSNPN and CDR2 SVGIG (reference sequence). The CDR3 runs 15 residues. V was clipped by 2 bases and J by 5 bases, with 16 bases between them. CDR3 DNA: TGTGCCTGGAGTCAAACCGACAGGCCGAACAATGAGCAGTTCTTC. It translates to CAWSQTDRPNNEQFF.

The chain recombines TRBV29-1 with TRBJ2-7, with a tentative D call TRBD1 (5 bases). The V and J ends lost 7 bases and 5 bases respectively, with 12 bases between them. The CDR3 has 11 residues. CDR1 is SQVTM and CDR2 is ANQGSEA in the germline V gene. CDR3 in amino acids: CSAKGLNEQYF. In DNA, the CDR3 is TGCAGCGCTAAGGGGCTTAACGAGCAGTACTTC.

The chain combines TRBV2 with TRBJ2-3; TRBD1 agrees at 9 bases. The CDR3 has 17 amino acids. V gave up 4 bases and J gave up 5 bases; unmatched junction bases: 13. Germline lookup yields CDR1 SNHLY and CDR2 FYNNEI. The CDR3 region has the DNA TGTGCCAGCAGTGCGGGGGTCGGGACAGGGATGCAAGATACGCAGTATTTT. Amino acids: CASSAGVGTGMQDTQYF.

This sequence joins TRBV2 and TRBJ2-3, with D possibly being TRBD2 (6 bases). Germline V gene lookup returns CDR1 SNHLY and CDR2 FYNNEI. Trimming left V 6 bases short and J 1 base short, with 17 bases between. The CDR3 consists of 16 residues. The CDR3: CASRPTRLGGTDTQYF. The CDR3 bases are TGTGCCAGCAGGCCCACAAGACTAGGGGGCACAGATACGCAGTATTTT.

This sequence joins TRBV7-9 and TRBJ2-7; 12 positions agree with TRBD2. The germline gives CDR1 SEHNR, CDR2 FQNEAQ (reference sequence). This CDR3 region has 15 residues. With V trimmed by 2 bases and J by 5 bases, 4 bases remained unmatched. The CDR3 spells CASSLLGLAGNEQYF. DNA for the CDR3: TGTGCCAGCAGCTTACTTGGACTAGCGGGGAACGAGCAGTACTTC.

V gene TRBV5-1 combines with J gene TRBJ1-3; D is perhaps TRBD1 (5 bases). Germline values: CDR1 SGHRS, CDR2 YFSETQ. The CDR3 loop spans 16 amino acids. The V gene lost 3 bases and the J gene lost 0 bases, with 13 bases spanning the gap. The CDR3 is CASSWGGTSSGNTIYF. The CDR3 DNA reads as TGCGCCAGCAGCTGGGGCGGAACGAGCTCTGGAAACACCATATATTTT.

CDR3 in DNA: TGTGCCACCGGGGGGGTGGATACGCAGTATTTT. Its translation is CATGGVDTQYF. The chain employs TRBV15 and TRBJ2-3; TRBD2 matches at 7 bases. Germline V lookup: CDR1 LNHNV, CDR2 YYDKDF (reference sequence). This CDR3 has 11 residues. The V and J ends lost 8 bases and 6 bases, in that order; junction bases with no gene match: 2.

The chain recombines TRBV5-1 with TRBJ1-2; 7 nucleotides agree with TRBD1. The CDR3 extends over 13 amino acids. V lost 4 bases, J lost 0 bases, and 0 bases stayed unmatched. Looked up from germline, CDR1 is SGHRS and CDR2 is YFSETQ. The CDR3 is CASSGTANYGYTF. CDR3 nucleotides: TGCGCCAGCAGCGGGACAGCTAACTATGGCTACACCTTC.

The rearrangement joins TRBV2 to TRBJ2-5; TRBD1 might be the D (5 bases). The V end lost 8 bases, the J end lost 5 bases, and 18 bases lay between the germline ends. Germline-derived CDR1 and CDR2 are SNHLY and FYNNEI. The CDR3 covers 14 residues. The CDR3 DNA reads TGTGCCAGCCACAACGTAAGGGGTTCGGAGACCCAGTACTTC. It translates to CASHNVRGSETQYF.

The rearrangement uses TRBV19 and TRBJ2-1; the match to TRBD2 covers 9 bases. CDR3 length: 15 residues. Germline CDR1 reads LNHDA; CDR2 reads SQIVND (reference sequence). The J segment lost 6 bases and the V segment lost 2 bases, leaving 5 bases of the junction unmatched. The CDR3 DNA reads as TGTGCCAGTAGTATAAACAGCGGGAGGTTCAATGAGCAGTTCTTC. This sequence encodes CASSINSGRFNEQFF.

The chain carries TRBV7-2 and TRBJ2-5, with D hard to call. The CDR3 runs 13 residues. Trimming took 3 bases from V and 7 from J, leaving 12 bases between them. CDR1 is SGHTA, CDR2 FQGNSA, per germline. The CDR3 reads CASSFLSSGTQYF. Here the CDR3 DNA reads TGTGCCAGCAGCTTTCTATCCTCAGGGACCCAGTACTTC.

The V call is TRBV5-1, the J call TRBJ2-1; TRBD1 aligns across 10 bases. V shed 1 base and J 5 bases; nucleotides not matched to a gene: 6. The CDR3 is made up of 16 amino acids. The germline gives CDR1 SGHRS, CDR2 YFSETQ. The CDR3 region is CASSLSRGTGDNEQFF. The CDR3 nucleotides read TGCGCCAGCAGCTTGTCGCGGGGGACAGGGGACAATGAGCAGTTCTTC.

V and J are TRBV7-6 and TRBJ1-1; D is uncertain. CDR3 length equals 14 residues. Germline V gene lookup returns CDR1 SGHVS and CDR2 FNYEAQ. Deletions cut 1 base from V and 3 bases from J, with 9 bases between. Here the CDR3 reads CASSLDLGDTEAFF. The CDR3 DNA reads as TGTGCCAGCAGCTTAGATCTAGGAGACACTGAAGCTTTCTTT.

This clone was recorded only once. The chain combines TRBV19 with TRBJ1-2; 10 nucleotides line up with TRBD1. Trimming removed 1 base from V and 5 bases from J; junction bases left unmatched: 7. The CDR3 sequence is 16 residues long. Germline V gives CDR1 LNHDA, CDR2 SQIVND (reference sequence). The CDR3 loop is CASSIGDRGQSYGYTF. CDR3 sequence (DNA): TGTGCCAGTAGTATAGGTGACAGGGGGCAATCGTATGGCTACACCTTC.

The chain uses TRBV5-1 and TRBJ2-1, with D possibly matching TRBD2 (6 bases). Trimming stripped 2 bases from V and 8 bases from J, with 8 bases between. This CDR3 comprises 12 residues. Germline V gives CDR1 SGHRS, CDR2 YFSETQ. The chain's CDR3 is CASSFGTYEQFF. As DNA, the CDR3 is TGCGCCAGCAGCTTTGGGACTTATGAGCAGTTCTTC.

V is TRBV7-8 and J is TRBJ1-6; D remains unclear. This CDR3 has 19 residues. CDR1 is SGHVS, CDR2 FQNEAQ, per germline. Trimming left V 4 bases short and J 0 bases short, with 19 bases between. The CDR3 region has the DNA TGTGCCAGCAGCTCCCCCGGCCCCCTGGGGAGCTCCTATAATTCACCCCTCCACTTT. Translated, it gives CASSSPGPLGSSYNSPLHF.

This chain links TRBV7-9 with TRBJ1-1; D is possibly TRBD1 (6 bases). Germline-derived CDR1 and CDR2 are SEHNR and FQNEAQ (reference sequence). Deletions cut 7 bases from V and 1 base from J, with 13 bases between. This CDR3 spans 14 amino acids. As DNA, the CDR3 is TGTGCCAGCACCCTGAGGACAGAGAACACTGAAGCTTTCTTT. Protein sequence: CASTLRTENTEAFF.

This chain joins TRBV28 and TRBJ2-3, with D tentatively TRBD1 (6 bases). Trimming removed 6 bases from V and 1 base from J, with 14 bases in between. The CDR3 loop spans 15 amino acids. Germline CDR1 and CDR2: MDHEN and SYDVKM. CDR3 region: CASSQTTGRTDTQYF. As DNA, the CDR3 is TGTGCCAGCAGCCAAACGACAGGCCGCACAGATACGCAGTATTTT.

This clone was detected only once. V and J are TRBV2 and TRBJ1-1; possibly TRBD1 for D (6 bases). The CDR3 has 16 amino acids. Trimming stripped 3 bases from V and 6 bases from J, with 20 bases between. CDR1 and CDR2 (germline): SNHLY, FYNNEI. Here the CDR3 reads CASSDQGLRNIAEAFF. The CDR3 nucleotides are TGTGCCAGCAGTGATCAGGGGCTACGTAATATCGCTGAAGCTTTCTTT.

The chain employs TRBV7-2 and TRBJ2-7; 7 positions match TRBD1. CDR3 length: 16 amino acids. Germline CDR1 reads SGHTA; CDR2 reads FQGNSA. J gave up 4 bases and V 7 bases, and 16 bases lay outside the gene matches. The CDR3 sequence: CASTEQGPPSLYEQYF. CDR3 in DNA: TGTGCCAGCACCGAACAGGGGCCCCCATCCCTTTACGAGCAGTACTTC.

This clone has a handful of counts. The chain employs TRBV27 and TRBJ1-2; tentatively, D is TRBD1 (5 bases). V shed 4 bases and J shed 8 bases, with 14 bases lying between them. This CDR3 region has 13 residues. Germline values: CDR1 MNHEY, CDR2 SMNVEV (reference sequence). The CDR3 loop reads CASSSVMGQGYTF. In DNA, the CDR3 is TGTGCCAGCAGTTCGGTCATGGGGCAGGGCTACACCTTC.

The chain is built from TRBV2 and TRBJ1-5; 11 positions agree with TRBD1. The CDR3 extends over 18 amino acids. Per germline, CDR1 SNHLY and CDR2 FYNNEI. V lost 5 bases and J lost 0; bases outside the gene matches: 9. The DNA for the CDR3 is TGTGCCAGCAGTTTCCGGACAGGGGGCCTCCATAGCAATCAGCCCCAGCATTTT. Translation: CASSFRTGGLHSNQPQHF.

This sequence joins TRBV7-7 and TRBJ2-5, with 9 bases matching TRBD1. Germline assignment: CDR1 SSHAT and CDR2 FNYEAQ (reference sequence). The CDR3 is 16 amino acids. Unmatched junction bases numbered 5, after V lost 1 base and J lost 2 bases. CDR3 DNA sequence: TGTGCCAGCAGCTTAGTTGGGACAGGGACTCAAGAGACCCAGTACTTC. Translating gives CASSLVGTGTQETQYF. The variable domain in full, completed from reference TRBV7-7 and TRBJ2-5, reads GAGVSQSPRYKVTKRGQDVTLRCDPISSHATLYWYQQALGQGPEFLTYFNYEAQPDKSGLPSDRFSAERPEGSISTLTIQRTEQRDSAMYRCASSLVGTGTQETQYFGPGTRLLVL.

This clone was recorded a few times. This chain links TRBV19 with TRBJ1-4, with D perhaps TRBD1 (6 bases). The CDR3 is made up of 15 amino acids. V was pared by 7 bases and J by 7 bases, with 19 bases between. Germline V gene lookup returns CDR1 LNHDA and CDR2 SQIVND (reference sequence). In DNA form, the CDR3 reads TGTGCCAGTACCGCCCTAACAGGGATTGGTGAAAAACTGTTTTTT. The encoded protein is CASTALTGIGEKLFF.